This T cell receptor (beta chain) was captured by sequencing in a study of shared clonotypes between healthy human individuals. Study-level results: Memory subsets generally showed lower estimated richness than naive subsets.

V lost 1 base and J 0 bases, leaving 13 bases between the germline ends. Germline CDR1 is LGHNA and CDR2 is YSLEER. The CDR3 contains 16 residues. As to this clone: No antigen is known for it.

The material for each subset, its genomic DNA, was split evenly across several immunoSEQ plates. Authors' methods: Filtering differed since immunoSEQ provided only junctions, with no quality scores. The repertoire was sequenced with immunoSEQ multiplex PCR; TCRdb's copy has only in-frame clones and lacks some. V and J calls and clone size are as listed in that table; D and trimming were resolved from the DNA. The table shows approximately 2,300,000 clones, with about nine tenths occurring only once. The rearrangement joins TRBV4-3 to TRBJ2-7; D is perhaps TRBD2 (7 bases). This receptor was identified in a man aged 18 to 30 in good health. Some clones in this sample may be carry-over from other donors' samples. The sample was naive CD4+ T cells from PBMCs. The subset is: CD45RA+ positively selected. The CDR3 loop is CASSQGAGASSYEQYF. CDR3 DNA sequence: TGCGCCAGCAGCCAAGGGGCGGGGGCAAGCTCCTACGAGCAGTACTTC.